This TCR beta chain was sequenced for a study of cytomegalovirus exposure and HLA in healthy donors. Overall study results and limits: A later analysis showed HLA-associated TCR beta chains outstripping equally common others in clonal expansion. Apparent HLA restriction characterized most CMV-associated TCR beta chains in a later analysis.

This clone was seen more than once but under ten times. The antigen is undetermined. Unmatched junction bases numbered 9, after V lost 6 bases and J lost 5 bases. Looked up from germline, CDR1 is MNHEY and CDR2 is SVGAGI. This CDR3 has 14 residues. Each of the donors was a healthy bone marrow donor. Unrecorded immune exposures were likely, despite nominal health at sampling. 13 Jbeta primers and 60 Vbeta primers were used for the PCR. Sequencing was performed with immunoSEQ multiplex PCR; in TCRdb, only in-frame clones are kept and a portion is missing. The table shows around 180,000 clones, with over 65% occurring only once.

The sequence was collected from a man in his fifties or sixties in good health and CMV-seronegative. The sample taken for sequencing was PBMCs. This chain uses TRBV6-5 with TRBJ2-7, with 8 bases fitting TRBD1. DNA for the CDR3: TGTGCCAGCAGATCGCCCGACAGGGGCCACGAGCAGTACTTC. This translates into CASRSPDRGHEQYF.